The 13 T cell receptor beta chains reported below all come from one sample, sequenced in a study of CD8+ T cells in alopecia areata. Sequencing used cDNA as its template, made by extracting RNA and reverse transcribing it. The method was immunoSEQ multiplex PCR; TCRdb's version includes in-frame clones alone and lacks a portion of them. The sample shows roughly 170,000 clones, roughly three fifths of them seen only once. The treatment: oral pan-JAK inhibitor, 5-10 mg twice daily. Sequences were derived from CD8+ T cells sorted from blood, sampled at week 24, from a patient treated with tofacitinib. These receptors all stem from a human donor with alopecia areata.

The chain employs TRBV6-5 and TRBJ1-6; D might be TRBD1 (5 bases). V lost 2 bases to trimming and J lost 11 bases, with 19 bases between them. Germline CDR1 MNHEY, CDR2 SVGAGI. The CDR3 is 16 amino acids. In DNA, the CDR3 is TGTGCCAGCAGTTACAGGCAGGGTCCACCGAACGCACCCCTCCACTTT. Translation: CASSYRQGPPNAPLHF.

The chain employs TRBV27 and TRBJ2-7, with no clear D. This CDR3 spans 11 amino acids. CDR1 and CDR2 from the germline V gene are MNHEY and SMNVEV (reference sequence). Trimming took 7 bases from V and 5 from J, leaving 9 bases between them. The chain's CDR3 is CASKTSHEQYF. The CDR3 nucleotides read TGTGCCAGCAAGACATCCCACGAGCAGTACTTC.

This chain connects TRBV27 to TRBJ1-6; D remains ambiguous. CDR1 MNHEY and CDR2 SMNVEV come from the germline V gene (reference sequence). V lost 3 bases and J lost 9, with 9 bases in between. The CDR3 runs to 13 residues. Here the CDR3 reads CASSFDRSSPLHF. CDR3 bases: TGTGCCAGCAGTTTTGATCGATCTTCACCCCTCCACTTT.

The V gene is TRBV15, the J gene TRBJ2-1; TRBD2 matches at 12 bases. V shed 4 bases, J shed 9 bases, and the junction held 4 bases outside the gene matches. Germline lookup yields CDR1 LNHNV and CDR2 YYDKDF (reference sequence). CDR3 length: 14 amino acids. The CDR3 loop reads CATSTLAGGVEQFF. CDR3 DNA sequence: TGTGCCACCAGCACACTAGCGGGGGGTGTTGAGCAGTTCTTC. Variable domain in full (rest from reference TRBV15 and TRBJ2-1): DAMVIQNPRYQVTQFGKPVTLSCSQTLNHNVMYWYQQKSSQAPKLLFHYYDKDFNNEADTPDNFQSRRPNTSFCFLDIRSPGLGDTAMYLCATSTLAGGVEQFFGPGTRLTVL.

The chain joins TRBV4-1 to TRBJ1-5; no firm D call. CDR1 and CDR2 (germline): MGHRA, YSYEKL. This CDR3 region has 15 residues. V shed 2 bases and J shed 1 base, with 9 bases lying between them. DNA for the CDR3: TGCGCCAGCAGCCAAACTATCCAGAGCAATCAGCCCCAGCATTTT. Translation gives CASSQTIQSNQPQHF.

This chain connects TRBV30 to TRBJ2-7; 11 nucleotides agree with TRBD1. The CDR3 is made up of 14 amino acids. Trimming removed 5 bases from V and 2 bases from J; junction bases left unmatched: 5. From germline, CDR1 is GTSNPN and CDR2 SVGIG (reference sequence). The CDR3 DNA is TGTGCCTGGGTGGGACAGGGGGGCCCCTACGAGCAGTACTTC. This sequence encodes CAWVGQGGPYEQYF.

The chain links TRBV10-2 to TRBJ1-6; 8 bases align to TRBD1. CDR1 is WSHSY and CDR2 is SAAADI in the germline V gene. There are 13 residues in the CDR3. V shed 10 bases and J 9 bases; nucleotides not matched to a gene: 8. CDR3 DNA sequence: TGCGCCACCAACACCGGGACAGGTTCACCCCTCCACTTT. Translating it yields CATNTGTGSPLHF.

The V gene is TRBV9, the J gene TRBJ2-5; 8 nucleotides align to TRBD1. J was trimmed by 5 bases and V by 3 bases; bases with no gene match: 9. The V gene's germline CDR1 is SGDLS and CDR2 YYNGEE. The CDR3 spans 15 residues. For the CDR3, the DNA is TGTGCCAGCAGCGGGGAGAGCAGGGGGCATGAGACCCAGTACTTC. Amino acid sequence: CASSGESRGHETQYF. Filled out from reference TRBV9 and TRBJ2-5, the complete variable domain reads DSGVTQTPKHLITATGQRVTLRCSPRSGDLSVYWYQQSLDQGLQFLIQYYNGEERAKGNILERFSAQQFPDLHSELNLSSLELGDSALYFCASSGESRGHETQYFGPGTRLLVL.

Only a few counts were recorded for this clone. The chain uses TRBV7-9 and TRBJ2-1; 8 bases are a match to TRBD1. Looked up from germline, CDR1 is SEHNR and CDR2 is FQNEAQ (reference sequence). The CDR3 sequence is 12 residues long. J gave up 7 bases and V 8 bases, and 4 bases lay outside the gene matches. The CDR3 DNA reads TGTGCCAGCGACAGGGGTAAAAATGAGCAGTTCTTC. Encoded protein: CASDRGKNEQFF.

This clone came up once. The chain links TRBV13 to TRBJ2-7; TRBD1 matches at 8 bases. The CDR3 has 15 residues. Trimming cost V 6 bases and J 5 bases; bases outside gene matches: 12. The germline CDR1 and CDR2 sequences are PRHDT and FYEKMQ (reference sequence). As DNA, the CDR3 is TGTGCCAGCAGGCCTAGTACAGGGGGGCGGGACGAGCAGTACTTC. Protein product: CASRPSTGGRDEQYF.

The V and J genes are TRBV12-5 and TRBJ2-2; D might be TRBD1 (5 bases). The V end was cut by 10 bases, the J end by 0 bases, with 12 bases between. The length of the CDR3 is 14 residues. In germline, CDR1 is LGHNT, CDR2 FRNRAP. In nucleotides, the CDR3 is TGTGCTACCCGTCAGGGTCCGAACACCGGGGAGCTGTTTTTT. It specifies CATRQGPNTGELFF.

The chain combines TRBV7-3 with TRBJ1-1, with D tentatively TRBD1 (5 bases). The germline CDR1 and CDR2 sequences are SGHTA and FQGTGA. V lost 3 bases, J lost 3 bases, and 8 bases lay in between. The CDR3 runs 13 residues. The CDR3 is CASSLLGDTEAFF. CDR3 DNA: TGTGCCAGCAGCTTGTTAGGGGACACTGAAGCTTTCTTT.

This clone turned up a few times. This same CDR3 is encoded by further DNA sequences in the sample. This chain connects TRBV7-9 to TRBJ2-1; tentative D call: TRBD2 (6 bases). This CDR3 is 14 amino acids long. V was shortened by 7 bases and J by 2 bases, with 12 bases between the two germline ends. Germline CDR1 SEHNR, CDR2 FQNEAQ (reference sequence). CDR3 sequence reads: CASNSGGAYNEQFF. The CDR3 DNA is TGTGCCAGCAATTCCGGCGGGGCCTACAATGAGCAGTTCTTC. Together with reference TRBV7-9 and TRBJ2-1, the CDR3 gives the full variable domain: DTGVSQNPRHKITKRGQNVTFRCDPISEHNRLYWYRQTLGQGPEFLTYFQNEAQLEKSRLLSDRFSAERPKGSFSTLEIQRTEQGDSAMYLCASNSGGAYNEQFFGPGTRLTVL.